The entry below gives a single T cell receptor (beta chain) sequence along with its context. Antigen unknown. The trim removed 1 base at V and 2 bases at J, leaving 8 bases unmatched. Germline lookup yields CDR1 LNHNV and CDR2 YYDKDF (reference sequence). The CDR3 loop spans 16 amino acids. The data were taken from a study of cytomegalovirus exposure and HLA in healthy donors. Primers: 60 Vbeta forward and 13 Jbeta reverse. In the study's own analysis: An analysis performed later counted roughly 79 million unique TCR beta chains (roughly 11 million of them shared). The protocol was immunoSEQ multiplex PCR, while the TCRdb copy is restricted to in-frame clones and leaves out a portion. D and trimming were read from the DNA, whereas the V and J calls and clone size are those reported in that table. This repertoire shows roughly 230,000 clones, just under 80% found once; its top ten account for 0.4% to 0.6%.

Whole-study results and caveats: Within the data, a cluster of highly shared sequence variants was likely a sequencing artifact. Further analysis was carried out later, and it showed several of the most significant clusters appearing linked to common viral pathogens.

V usage is TRBV15 and J usage is TRBJ2-7, with 7 bases lining up with TRBD1. The receptor was isolated from a boy aged 10-17 years in good health and CMV-seronegative. What was sequenced was PBMCs. As DNA, the CDR3 is TGTGCCACCAGCAGAGGATCGGACAGGACCGCCTACGAGCAGTACTTC. Protein sequence: CATSRGSDRTAYEQYF.